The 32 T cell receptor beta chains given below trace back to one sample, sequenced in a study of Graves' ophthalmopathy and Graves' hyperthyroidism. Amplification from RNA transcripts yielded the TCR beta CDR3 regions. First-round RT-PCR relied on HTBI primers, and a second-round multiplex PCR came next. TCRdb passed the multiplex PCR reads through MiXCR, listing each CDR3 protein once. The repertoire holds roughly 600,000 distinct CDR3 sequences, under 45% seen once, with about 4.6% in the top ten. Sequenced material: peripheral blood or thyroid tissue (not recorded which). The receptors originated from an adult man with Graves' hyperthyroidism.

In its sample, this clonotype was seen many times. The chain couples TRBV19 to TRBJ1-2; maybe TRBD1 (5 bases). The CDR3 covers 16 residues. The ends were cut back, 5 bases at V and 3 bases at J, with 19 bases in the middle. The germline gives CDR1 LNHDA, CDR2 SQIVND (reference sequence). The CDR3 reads CASSASSTATYYGYTF. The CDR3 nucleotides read TGTGCCAGTAGTGCCTCGTCGACAGCAACCTACTATGGCTACACCTTC.

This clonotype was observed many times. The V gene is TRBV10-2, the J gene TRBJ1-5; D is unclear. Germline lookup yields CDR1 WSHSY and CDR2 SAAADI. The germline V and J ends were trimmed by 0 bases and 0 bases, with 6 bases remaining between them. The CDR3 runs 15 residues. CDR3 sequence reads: CASSESPDSNQPQHF. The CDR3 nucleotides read TGCGCCAGCAGTGAGTCGCCGGATAGCAATCAGCCCCAGCATTTT.

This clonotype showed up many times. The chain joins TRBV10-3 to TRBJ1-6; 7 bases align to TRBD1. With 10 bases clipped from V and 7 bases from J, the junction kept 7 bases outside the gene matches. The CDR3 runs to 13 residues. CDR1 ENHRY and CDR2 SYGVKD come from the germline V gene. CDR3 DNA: TGTGCCACCAGGGGGGCGGTGAATTCACCCCTCCACTTT. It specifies CATRGAVNSPLHF.

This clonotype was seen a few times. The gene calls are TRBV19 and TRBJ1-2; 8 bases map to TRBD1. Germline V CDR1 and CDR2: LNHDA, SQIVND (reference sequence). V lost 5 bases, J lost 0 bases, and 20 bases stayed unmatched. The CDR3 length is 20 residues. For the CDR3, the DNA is TGTGCCAGTAGTTCGTCACCCGGGACAGGCAGACCCTCAGCTAACTATGGCTACACCTTC. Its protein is CASSSSPGTGRPSANYGYTF.

The CDR3: CASRYSPQGTGTEAFF. The CDR3 region has the DNA TGTGCCAGCAGGTACAGTCCCCAGGGGACAGGCACTGAAGCTTTCTTT. The rearrangement joins TRBV10-3 to TRBJ1-1; 8 nucleotides align to TRBD1. V shed 10 bases and J 4 bases; nucleotides not matched to a gene: 17. CDR1 is ENHRY and CDR2 is SYGVKD in the germline V gene. The CDR3 runs 16 residues.

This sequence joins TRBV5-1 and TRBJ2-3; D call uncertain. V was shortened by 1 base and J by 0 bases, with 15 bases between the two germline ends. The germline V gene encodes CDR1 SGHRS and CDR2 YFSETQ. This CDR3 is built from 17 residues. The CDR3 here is CASSLSAGGVSTDTQYF. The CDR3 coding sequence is TGCGCCAGCAGCTTGAGTGCCGGCGGAGTTAGCACAGATACGCAGTATTTT. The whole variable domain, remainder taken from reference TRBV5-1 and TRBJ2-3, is KAGVTQTPRYLIKTRGQQVTLSCSPISGHRSVSWYQQTPGQGLQFLFEYFSETQRNKGNFPGRFSGRQFSNSRSEMNVSTLELGDSALYLCASSLSAGGVSTDTQYFGPGTRLTVL.

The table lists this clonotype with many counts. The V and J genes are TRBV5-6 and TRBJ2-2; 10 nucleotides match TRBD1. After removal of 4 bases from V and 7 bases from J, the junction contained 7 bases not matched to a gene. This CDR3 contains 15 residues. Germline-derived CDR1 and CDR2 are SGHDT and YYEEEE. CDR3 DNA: TGTGCCAGCAGCGCAACCGGGACAGGGGTCGGGGAGCTGTTTTTT. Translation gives CASSATGTGVGELFF. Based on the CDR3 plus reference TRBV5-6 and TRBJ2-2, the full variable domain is DAGVTQSPTHLIKTRGQQVTLRCSPKSGHDTVSWYQQALGQGPQFIFQYYEEEERQRGNFPDRFSGHQFPNYSSELNVNALLLGDSALYLCASSATGTGVGELFFGEGSRLTVL.

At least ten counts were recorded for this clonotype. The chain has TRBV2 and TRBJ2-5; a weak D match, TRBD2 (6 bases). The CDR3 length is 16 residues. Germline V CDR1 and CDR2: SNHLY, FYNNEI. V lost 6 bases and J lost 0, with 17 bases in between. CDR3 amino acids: CASRAGRGGDQETQYF. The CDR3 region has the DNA TGTGCCAGCAGGGCCGGTAGGGGCGGGGACCAAGAGACCCAGTACTTC.

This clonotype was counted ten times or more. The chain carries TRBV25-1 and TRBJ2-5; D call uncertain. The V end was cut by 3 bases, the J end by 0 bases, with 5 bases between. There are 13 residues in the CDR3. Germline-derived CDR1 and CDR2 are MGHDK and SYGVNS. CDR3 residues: CASSDAHQETQYF. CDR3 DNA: TGTGCCAGCAGTGACGCCCACCAAGAGACCCAGTACTTC.

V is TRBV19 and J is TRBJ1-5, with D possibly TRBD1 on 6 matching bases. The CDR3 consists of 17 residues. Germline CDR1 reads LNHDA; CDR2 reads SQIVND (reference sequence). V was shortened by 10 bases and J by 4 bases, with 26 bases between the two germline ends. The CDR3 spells CATSLLGGAGRNQPQHF. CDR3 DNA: TGTGCCACCTCACTCCTGGGGGGGGCAGGGAGGAATCAGCCCCAGCATTTT.

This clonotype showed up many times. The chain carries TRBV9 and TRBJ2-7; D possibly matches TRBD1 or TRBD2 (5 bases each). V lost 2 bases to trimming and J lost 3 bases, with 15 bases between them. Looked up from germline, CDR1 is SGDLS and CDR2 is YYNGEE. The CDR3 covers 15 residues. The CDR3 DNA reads TGTGCCAGCAGCGTTCACTCGGGACCTAACTACGAGCAGTACTTC. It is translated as CASSVHSGPNYEQYF.

CDR3 sequence: CASNEQGRHEQYF. The CDR3, as DNA: TGTGCCAGCAACGAACAGGGGAGGCACGAGCAGTACTTC. The chain joins TRBV7-2 to TRBJ2-7, with D possibly being TRBD1 (7 bases). The length of the CDR3 is 13 residues. Looked up from germline, CDR1 is SGHTA and CDR2 is FQGNSA. V gave up 7 bases and J gave up 5 bases, with 15 bases separating them.

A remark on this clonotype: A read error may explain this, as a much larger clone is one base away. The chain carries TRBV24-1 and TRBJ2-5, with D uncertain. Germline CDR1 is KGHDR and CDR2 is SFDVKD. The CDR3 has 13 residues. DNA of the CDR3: TGTGCCAGCAGTTTTACCCCCTGGGAGACCCAGTACTTC. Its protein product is CASSFTPWETQYF.

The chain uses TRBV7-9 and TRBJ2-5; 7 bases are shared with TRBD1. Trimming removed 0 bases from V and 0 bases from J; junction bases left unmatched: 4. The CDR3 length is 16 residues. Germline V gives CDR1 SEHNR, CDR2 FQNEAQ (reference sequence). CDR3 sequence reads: CASSLATGEYQETQYF. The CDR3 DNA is TGTGCCAGCAGCTTAGCCACAGGGGAGTACCAAGAGACCCAGTACTTC. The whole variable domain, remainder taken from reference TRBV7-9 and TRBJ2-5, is DTGVSQNPRHKITKRGQNVTFRCDPISEHNRLYWYRQTLGQGPEFLTYFQNEAQLEKSRLLSDRFSAERPKGSFSTLEIQRTEQGDSAMYLCASSLATGEYQETQYFGPGTRLLVL.

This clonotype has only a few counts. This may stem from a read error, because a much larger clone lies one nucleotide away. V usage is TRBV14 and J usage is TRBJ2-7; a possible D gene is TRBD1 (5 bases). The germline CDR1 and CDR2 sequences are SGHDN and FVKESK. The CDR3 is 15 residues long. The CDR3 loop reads CASSQDPARAYEQHF. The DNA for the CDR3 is TGTGCCAGCAGCCAAGATCCGGCCAGGGCCTACGAGCAGCACTTC.

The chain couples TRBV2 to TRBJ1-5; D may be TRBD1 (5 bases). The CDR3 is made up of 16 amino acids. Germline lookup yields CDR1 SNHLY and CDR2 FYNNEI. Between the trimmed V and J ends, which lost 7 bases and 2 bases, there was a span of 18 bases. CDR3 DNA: TGTGCCAGCAAAACGGGAGGGGCGCGGGGCAATCAGCCCCAGCATTTT. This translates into CASKTGGARGNQPQHF. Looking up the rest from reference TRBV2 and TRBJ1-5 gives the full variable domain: EPEVTQTPSHQVTQMGQEVILRCVPISNHLYFYWYRQILGQKVEFLVSFYNNEISEKSEIFDDQFSVERPDGSNFTLKIRSTKLEDSAMYFCASKTGGARGNQPQHFGDGTRLSIL.

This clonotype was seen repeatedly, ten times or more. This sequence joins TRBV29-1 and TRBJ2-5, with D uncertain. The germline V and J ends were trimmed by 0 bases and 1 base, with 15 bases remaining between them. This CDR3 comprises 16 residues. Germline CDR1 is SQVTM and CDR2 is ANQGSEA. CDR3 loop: CSVEDRSKWSQETQYF. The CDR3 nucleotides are TGCAGCGTTGAAGATCGAAGTAAATGGAGCCAAGAGACCCAGTACTTC.

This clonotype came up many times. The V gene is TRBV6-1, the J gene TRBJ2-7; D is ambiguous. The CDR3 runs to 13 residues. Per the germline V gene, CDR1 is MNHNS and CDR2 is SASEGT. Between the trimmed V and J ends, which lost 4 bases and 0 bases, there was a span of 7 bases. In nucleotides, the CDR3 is TGTGCCAGCAGTGTGGCCACCTCCTACGAGCAGTACTTC. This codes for CASSVATSYEQYF.

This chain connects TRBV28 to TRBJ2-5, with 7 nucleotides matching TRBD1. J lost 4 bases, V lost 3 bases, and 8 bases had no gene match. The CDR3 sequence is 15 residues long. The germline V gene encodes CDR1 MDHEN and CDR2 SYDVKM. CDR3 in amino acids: CASSFRQGRGETQYF. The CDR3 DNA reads TGTGCCAGCAGTTTCCGACAGGGCCGGGGAGAGACCCAGTACTTC.

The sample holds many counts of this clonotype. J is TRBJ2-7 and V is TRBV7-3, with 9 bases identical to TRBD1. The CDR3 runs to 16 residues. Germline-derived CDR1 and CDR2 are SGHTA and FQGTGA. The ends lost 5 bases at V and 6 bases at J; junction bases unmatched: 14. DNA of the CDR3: TGTGCCAGCAGCCCGAGCGGCGGACAGGGGACTCGCGAGCAGTACTTC. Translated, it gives CASSPSGGQGTREQYF.

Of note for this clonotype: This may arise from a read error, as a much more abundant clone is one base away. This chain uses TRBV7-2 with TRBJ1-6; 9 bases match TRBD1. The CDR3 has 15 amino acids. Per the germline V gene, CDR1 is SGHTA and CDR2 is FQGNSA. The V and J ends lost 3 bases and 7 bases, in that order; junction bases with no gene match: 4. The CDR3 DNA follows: TGTGCCAGCAGCTTTGCCGGGACAGGGAATTCACCCCTCCACTTT. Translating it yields CASSFAGTGNSPLHF.

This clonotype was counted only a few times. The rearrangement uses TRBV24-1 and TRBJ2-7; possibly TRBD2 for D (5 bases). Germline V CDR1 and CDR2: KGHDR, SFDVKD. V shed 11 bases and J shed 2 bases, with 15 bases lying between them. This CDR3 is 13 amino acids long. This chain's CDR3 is CASGGLLTYEQYF. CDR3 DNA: TGTGCCAGCGGCGGGTTGCTTACCTACGAGCAGTACTTC.

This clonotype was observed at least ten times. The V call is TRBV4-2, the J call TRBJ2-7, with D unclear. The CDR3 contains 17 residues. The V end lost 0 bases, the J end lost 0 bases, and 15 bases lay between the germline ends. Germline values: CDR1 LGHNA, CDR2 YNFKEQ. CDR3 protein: CASSQDSLGESSYEQYF. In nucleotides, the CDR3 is TGTGCCAGCAGCCAAGACTCGTTAGGCGAGAGCTCCTACGAGCAGTACTTC.

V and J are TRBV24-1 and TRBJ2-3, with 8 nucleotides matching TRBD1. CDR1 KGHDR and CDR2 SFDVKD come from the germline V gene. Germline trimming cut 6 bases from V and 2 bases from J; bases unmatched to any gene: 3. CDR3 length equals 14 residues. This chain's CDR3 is CATSYQGATDTQYF. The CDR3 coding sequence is TGTGCCACCAGTTACCAGGGGGCCACAGATACGCAGTATTTT.

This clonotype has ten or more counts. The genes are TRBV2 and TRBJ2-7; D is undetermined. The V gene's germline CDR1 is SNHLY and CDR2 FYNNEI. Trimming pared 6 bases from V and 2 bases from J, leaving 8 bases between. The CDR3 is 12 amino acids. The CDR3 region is CASSRRPYEQYF. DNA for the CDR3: TGTGCCAGCAGCAGACGTCCCTACGAGCAGTACTTC.

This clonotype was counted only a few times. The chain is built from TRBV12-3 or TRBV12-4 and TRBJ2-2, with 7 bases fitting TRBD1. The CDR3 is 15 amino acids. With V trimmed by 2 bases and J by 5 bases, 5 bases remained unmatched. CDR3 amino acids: CASSLHRGQTGELFF. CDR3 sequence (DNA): TGTGCCAGCAGTTTACACAGGGGTCAAACCGGGGAGCTGTTTTTT.

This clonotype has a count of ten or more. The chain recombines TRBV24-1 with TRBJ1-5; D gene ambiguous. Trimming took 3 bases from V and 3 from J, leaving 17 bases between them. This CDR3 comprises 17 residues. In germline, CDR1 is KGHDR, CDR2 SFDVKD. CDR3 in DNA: TGTGCCACCAGTGATACGGTAGGGATACCCTTCAATCAGCCCCAGCATTTT. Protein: CATSDTVGIPFNQPQHF.

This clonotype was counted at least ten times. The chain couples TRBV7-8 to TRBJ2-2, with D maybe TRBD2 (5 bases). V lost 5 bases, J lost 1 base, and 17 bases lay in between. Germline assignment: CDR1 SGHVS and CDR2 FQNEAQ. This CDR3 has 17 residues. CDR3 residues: CASSERALGLNTGELFF. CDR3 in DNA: TGTGCCAGCAGCGAACGCGCATTAGGACTGAACACCGGGGAGCTGTTTTTT.

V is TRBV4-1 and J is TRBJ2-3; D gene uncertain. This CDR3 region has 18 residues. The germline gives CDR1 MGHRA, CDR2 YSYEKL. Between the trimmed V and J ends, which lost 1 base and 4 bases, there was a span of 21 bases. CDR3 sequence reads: CASSQVQSRRSNADTQYF. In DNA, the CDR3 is TGCGCCAGCAGCCAAGTACAAAGTCGCAGAAGTAACGCAGATACGCAGTATTTT.

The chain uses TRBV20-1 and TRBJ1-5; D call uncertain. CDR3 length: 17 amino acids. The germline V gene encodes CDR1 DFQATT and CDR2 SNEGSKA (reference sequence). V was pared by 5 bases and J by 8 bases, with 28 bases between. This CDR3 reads CSAGALGRASIDEPQHF. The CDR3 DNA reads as TGCAGTGCTGGAGCGCTCGGGAGGGCCTCGATCGATGAGCCCCAGCATTTT.

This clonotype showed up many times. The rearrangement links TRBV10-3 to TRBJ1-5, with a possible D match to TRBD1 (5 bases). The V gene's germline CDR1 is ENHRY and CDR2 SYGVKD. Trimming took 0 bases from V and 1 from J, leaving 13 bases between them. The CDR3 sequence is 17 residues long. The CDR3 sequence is CAISESIQGRSNQPQHF. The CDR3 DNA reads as TGTGCCATCAGTGAGTCTATCCAGGGCCGAAGCAATCAGCCCCAGCATTTT.

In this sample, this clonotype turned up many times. CDR3 sequence reads: CSATEGNQPQHF. DNA of the CDR3: TGCAGTGCCACCGAAGGGAATCAGCCCCAGCATTTT. This sequence joins TRBV20-1 and TRBJ1-5; D gene uncertain. The V gene's germline CDR1 is DFQATT and CDR2 SNEGSKA (reference sequence). V lost 6 bases and J 4 bases, leaving 10 bases between the germline ends. The CDR3 length is 12 residues.